This T cell receptor (beta chain) was sequenced for a study of T-cell reconstitution after alpha-beta-depleted transplantation in children. Germline values: CDR1 MNHEY, CDR2 SVGEGT. Trimming shortened V by 6 bases and J by 8 bases, and 8 bases separated the two germline ends. The CDR3 sequence is 11 residues long. This clonotype has more than one count but fewer than ten. The TCRbeta library incorporated unique molecular identifiers. TCRdb recomputed calls from the PCR reads with MiXCR, one row per CDR3 protein. The table shows about 500,000 distinct CDR3 sequences, with approximately 30% occurring only once.

This sequence was found in a human donor who donated a stem cell graft to a child with aplastic anemia. The specimen was PBMCs from the stem cell graft donor, collected from the stem cell graft. The chain employs TRBV6-2 or TRBV6-3 and TRBJ2-1, with D unresolved. CDR3 in DNA: TGTGCCAGCAGGGACCGGGATGAGCAGTTCTTC. Its protein is CASRDRDEQFF.